The clone carrying this T cell receptor beta chain appeared once. CDR3 length: 14 amino acids. Germline V gene sequence: CDR1 KGHSH, CDR2 LQKENI. The germline V and J ends were trimmed by 3 bases and 6 bases, with 9 bases remaining between them. The sample originates from a study of T cell responses to AZD1222 COVID-19 vaccine. Here immunoSEQ multiplex PCR was the method, and the copy in TCRdb shows in-frame clones only, minus some. Of about 96,000 clones listed, about 89% are singletons. The TCR sequence derives from an adult in good health. The sample in question was peripheral blood, obtained on day 0 of AZD1222 vaccination. This chain connects TRBV18 to TRBJ1-6; D gene ambiguous. DNA for the CDR3: TGTGCCAGCTCACCGGCGGAGGGTAATTCACCCCTCCACTTT. Its translation: CASSPAEGNSPLHF.